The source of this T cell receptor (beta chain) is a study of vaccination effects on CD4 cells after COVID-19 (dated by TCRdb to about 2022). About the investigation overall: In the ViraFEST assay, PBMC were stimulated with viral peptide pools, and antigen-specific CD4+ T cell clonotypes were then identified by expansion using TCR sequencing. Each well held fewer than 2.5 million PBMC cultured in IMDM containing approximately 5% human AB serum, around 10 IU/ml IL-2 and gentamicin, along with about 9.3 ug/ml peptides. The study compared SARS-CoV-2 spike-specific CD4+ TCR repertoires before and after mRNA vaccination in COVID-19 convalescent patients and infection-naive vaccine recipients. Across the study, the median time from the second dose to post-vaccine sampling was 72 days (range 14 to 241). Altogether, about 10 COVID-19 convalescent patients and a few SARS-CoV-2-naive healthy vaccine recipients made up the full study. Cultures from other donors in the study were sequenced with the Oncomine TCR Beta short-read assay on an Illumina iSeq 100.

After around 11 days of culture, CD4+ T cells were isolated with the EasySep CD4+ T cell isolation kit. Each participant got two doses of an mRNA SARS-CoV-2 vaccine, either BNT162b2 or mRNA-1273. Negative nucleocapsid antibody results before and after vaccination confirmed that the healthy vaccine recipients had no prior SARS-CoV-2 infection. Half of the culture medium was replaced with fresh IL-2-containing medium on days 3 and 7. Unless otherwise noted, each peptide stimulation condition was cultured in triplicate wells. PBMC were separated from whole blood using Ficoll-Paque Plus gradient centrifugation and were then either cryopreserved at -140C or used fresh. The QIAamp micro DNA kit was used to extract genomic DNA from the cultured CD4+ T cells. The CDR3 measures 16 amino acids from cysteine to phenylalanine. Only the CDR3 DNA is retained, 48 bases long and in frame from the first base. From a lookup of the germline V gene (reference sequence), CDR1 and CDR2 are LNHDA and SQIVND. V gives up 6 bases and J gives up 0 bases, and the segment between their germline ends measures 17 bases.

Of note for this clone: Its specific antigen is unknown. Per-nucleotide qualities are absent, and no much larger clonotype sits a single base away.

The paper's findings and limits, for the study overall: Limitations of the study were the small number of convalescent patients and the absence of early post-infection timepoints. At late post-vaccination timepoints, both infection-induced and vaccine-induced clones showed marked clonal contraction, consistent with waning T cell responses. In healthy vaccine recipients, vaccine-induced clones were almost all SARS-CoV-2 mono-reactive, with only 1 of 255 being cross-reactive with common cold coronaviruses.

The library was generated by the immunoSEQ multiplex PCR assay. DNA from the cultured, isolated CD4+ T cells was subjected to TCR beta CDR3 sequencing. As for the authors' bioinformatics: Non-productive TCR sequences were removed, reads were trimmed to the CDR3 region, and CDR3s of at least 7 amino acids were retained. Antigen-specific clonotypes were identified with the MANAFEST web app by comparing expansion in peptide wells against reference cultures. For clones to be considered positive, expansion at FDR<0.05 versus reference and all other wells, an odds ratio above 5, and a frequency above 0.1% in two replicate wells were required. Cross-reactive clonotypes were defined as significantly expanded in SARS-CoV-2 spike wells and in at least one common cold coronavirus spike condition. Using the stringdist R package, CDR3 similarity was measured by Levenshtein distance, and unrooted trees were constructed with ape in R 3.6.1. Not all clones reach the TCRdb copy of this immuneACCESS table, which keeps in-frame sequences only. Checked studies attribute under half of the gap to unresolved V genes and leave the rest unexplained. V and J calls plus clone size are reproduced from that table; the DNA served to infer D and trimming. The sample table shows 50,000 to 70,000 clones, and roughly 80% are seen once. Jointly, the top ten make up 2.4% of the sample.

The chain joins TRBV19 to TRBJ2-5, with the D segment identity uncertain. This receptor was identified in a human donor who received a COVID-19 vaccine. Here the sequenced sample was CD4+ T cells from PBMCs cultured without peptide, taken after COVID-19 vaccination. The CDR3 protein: CASRRMASSYQETQYF. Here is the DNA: TGTGCCAGTAGACGCATGGCGAGTTCGTACCAAGAGACCCAGTACTTC.